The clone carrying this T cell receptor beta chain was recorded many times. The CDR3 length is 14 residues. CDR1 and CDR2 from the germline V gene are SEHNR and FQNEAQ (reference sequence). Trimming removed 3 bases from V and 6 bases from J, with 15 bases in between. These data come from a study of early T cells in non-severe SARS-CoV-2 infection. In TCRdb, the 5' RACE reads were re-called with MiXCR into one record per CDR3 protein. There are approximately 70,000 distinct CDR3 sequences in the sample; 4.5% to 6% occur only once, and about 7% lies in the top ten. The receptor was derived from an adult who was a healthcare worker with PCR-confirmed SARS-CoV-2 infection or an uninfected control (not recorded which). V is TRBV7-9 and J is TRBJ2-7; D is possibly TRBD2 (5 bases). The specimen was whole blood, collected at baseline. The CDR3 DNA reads TGTGCCAGCAGCTTGGACTTCTCTCGCCTCGAGCAGTACTTC. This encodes CASSLDFSRLEQYF.